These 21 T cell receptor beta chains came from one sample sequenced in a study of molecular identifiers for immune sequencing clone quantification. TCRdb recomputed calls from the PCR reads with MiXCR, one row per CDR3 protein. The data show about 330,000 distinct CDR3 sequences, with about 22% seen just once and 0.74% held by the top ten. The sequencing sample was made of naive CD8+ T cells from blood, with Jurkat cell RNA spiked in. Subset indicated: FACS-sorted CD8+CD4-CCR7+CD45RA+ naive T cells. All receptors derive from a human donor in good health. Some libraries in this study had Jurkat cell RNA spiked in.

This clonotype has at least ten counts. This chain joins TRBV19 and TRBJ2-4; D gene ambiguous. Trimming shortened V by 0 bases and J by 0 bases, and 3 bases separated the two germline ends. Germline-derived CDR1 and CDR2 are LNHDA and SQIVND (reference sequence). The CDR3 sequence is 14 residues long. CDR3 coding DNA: TGTGCCAGTAGTATAGACATAGCCAAAAACATTCAGTACTTC. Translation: CASSIDIAKNIQYF.

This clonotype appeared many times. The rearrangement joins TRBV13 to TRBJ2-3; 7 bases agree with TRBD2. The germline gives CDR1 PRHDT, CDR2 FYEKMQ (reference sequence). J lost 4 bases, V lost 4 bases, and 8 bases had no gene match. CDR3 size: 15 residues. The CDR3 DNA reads TGTGCCAGCAGCTCGCCCCGGGACTACCCAGATACGCAGTATTTT. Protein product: CASSSPRDYPDTQYF.

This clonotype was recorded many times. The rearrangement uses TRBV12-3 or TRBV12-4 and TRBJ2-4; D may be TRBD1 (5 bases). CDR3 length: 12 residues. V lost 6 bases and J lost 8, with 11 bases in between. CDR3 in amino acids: CASRDSFDIQYF. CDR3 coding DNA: TGTGCCAGCAGAGACAGTTTTGACATTCAGTACTTC.

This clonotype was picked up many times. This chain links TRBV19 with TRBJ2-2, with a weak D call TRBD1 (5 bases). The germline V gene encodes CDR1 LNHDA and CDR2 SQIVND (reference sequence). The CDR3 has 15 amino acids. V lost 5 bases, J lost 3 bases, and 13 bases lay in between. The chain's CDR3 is CASSFVGLDTGELFF. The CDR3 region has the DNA TGTGCCAGTAGTTTTGTGGGGCTCGACACCGGGGAGCTGTTTTTT.

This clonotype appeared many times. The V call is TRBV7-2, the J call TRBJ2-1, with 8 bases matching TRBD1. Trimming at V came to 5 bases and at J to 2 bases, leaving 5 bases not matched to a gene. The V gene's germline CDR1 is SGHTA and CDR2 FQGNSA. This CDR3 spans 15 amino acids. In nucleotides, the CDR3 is TGTGCCAGCAGCCTCGACAGGGGAACCTACAATGAGCAGTTCTTC. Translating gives CASSLDRGTYNEQFF.

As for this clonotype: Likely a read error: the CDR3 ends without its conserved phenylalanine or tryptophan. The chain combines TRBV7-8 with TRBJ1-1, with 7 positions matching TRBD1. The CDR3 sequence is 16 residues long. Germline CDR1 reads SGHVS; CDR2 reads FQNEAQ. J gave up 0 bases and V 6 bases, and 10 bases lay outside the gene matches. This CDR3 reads CASRGREQGMNTEAFS. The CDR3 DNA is TGTGCCAGCAGAGGCAGGGAACAGGGGATGAACACTGAAGCTTTCTCT.

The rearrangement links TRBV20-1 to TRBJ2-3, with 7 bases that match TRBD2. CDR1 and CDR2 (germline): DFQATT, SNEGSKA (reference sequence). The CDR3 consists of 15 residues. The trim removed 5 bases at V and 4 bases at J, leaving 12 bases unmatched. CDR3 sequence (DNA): TGCAGTGCTGGCAGTCTAGCGGATGGCGCAGATACGCAGTATTTT. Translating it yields CSAGSLADGADTQYF.

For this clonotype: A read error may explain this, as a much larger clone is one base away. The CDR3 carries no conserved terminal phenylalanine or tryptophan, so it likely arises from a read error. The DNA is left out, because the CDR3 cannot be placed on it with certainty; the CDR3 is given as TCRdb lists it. The CDR3 sequence: CASGDREEKYL. The J gene is TRBJ2-7, the V gene TRBV7-9; the table's D call, TRBD1, was not checked against the DNA. Germline V lookup: CDR1 SEHNR, CDR2 FQNEAQ (reference sequence). The CDR3 adds up to 11 amino acids, both ends counted.

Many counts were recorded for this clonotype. CDR3 sequence reads: CASNDRGVDTQYF. The DNA of the CDR3 is TGTGCCAGCAACGACAGGGGTGTAGATACGCAGTATTTT. The chain carries TRBV6-5 and TRBJ2-3; 8 bases agree with TRBD1. With V trimmed by 7 bases and J by 5 bases, 5 bases remained unmatched. In germline, CDR1 is MNHEY, CDR2 SVGAGI. CDR3 length: 13 amino acids.

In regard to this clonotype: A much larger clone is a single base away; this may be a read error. As DNA, the CDR3 is TGCAGCGTTGAGTGCAGTCAAGAGACCCAGTACTTC. It specifies CSVECSQETQYF. The chain is built from TRBV29-1 and TRBJ2-5; no clear D. Trimming took 3 bases from V and 2 from J, leaving 7 bases between them. In germline, CDR1 is SQVTM, CDR2 ANQGSEA. This CDR3 region has 12 residues.

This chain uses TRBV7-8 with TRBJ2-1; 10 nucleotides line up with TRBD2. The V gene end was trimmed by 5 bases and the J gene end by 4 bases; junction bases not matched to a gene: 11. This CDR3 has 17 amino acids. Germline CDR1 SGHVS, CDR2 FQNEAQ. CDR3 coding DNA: TGTGCCAGCAGCCCCCGGACTAGCGGCTTCGATTACAATGAGCAGTTCTTC. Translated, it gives CASSPRTSGFDYNEQFF.

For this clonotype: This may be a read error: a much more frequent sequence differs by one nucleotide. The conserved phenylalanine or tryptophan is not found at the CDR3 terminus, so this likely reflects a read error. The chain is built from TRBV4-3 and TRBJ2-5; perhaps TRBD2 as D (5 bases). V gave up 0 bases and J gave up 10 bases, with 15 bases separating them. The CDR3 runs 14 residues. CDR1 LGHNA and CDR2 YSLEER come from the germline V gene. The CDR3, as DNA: TGCGCCAGCAGCCAAGATGTCGCCCCCCGGGACCAGTACTAC. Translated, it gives CASSQDVAPRDQYY.

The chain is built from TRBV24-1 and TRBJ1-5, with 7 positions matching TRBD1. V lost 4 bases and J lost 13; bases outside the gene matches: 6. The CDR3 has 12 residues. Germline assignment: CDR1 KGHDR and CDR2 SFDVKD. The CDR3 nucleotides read TGTGCCACCAGTGAAAGACAGGGTCCTCAGCATTTT. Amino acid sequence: CATSERQGPQHF.

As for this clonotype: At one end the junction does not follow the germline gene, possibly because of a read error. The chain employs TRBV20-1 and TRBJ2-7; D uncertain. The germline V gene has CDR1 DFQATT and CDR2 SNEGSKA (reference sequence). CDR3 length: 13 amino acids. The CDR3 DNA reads TGCAGTGCTAGATCCCCCCATTCCTACGAGCAGCACTTC. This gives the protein CSARSPHSYEQHF.

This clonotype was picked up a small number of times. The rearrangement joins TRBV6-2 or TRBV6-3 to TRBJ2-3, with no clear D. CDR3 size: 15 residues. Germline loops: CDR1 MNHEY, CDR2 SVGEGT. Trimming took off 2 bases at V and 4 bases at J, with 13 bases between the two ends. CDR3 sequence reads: CASSYAGPRSDTQYF. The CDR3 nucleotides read TGTGCCAGCAGTTACGCAGGACCCCGCTCAGATACGCAGTATTTT.

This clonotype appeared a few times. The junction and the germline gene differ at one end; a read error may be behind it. The DNA for the CDR3 is TGTGCCAGCAGGGACGGGACAGGGGAGGGAGATATCTTC. Translating it yields CASRDGTGEGDIF. The chain links TRBV2 to TRBJ2-4; TRBD1 matches at 10 bases. The germline V gene encodes CDR1 SNHLY and CDR2 FYNNEI. CDR3 length: 13 amino acids.

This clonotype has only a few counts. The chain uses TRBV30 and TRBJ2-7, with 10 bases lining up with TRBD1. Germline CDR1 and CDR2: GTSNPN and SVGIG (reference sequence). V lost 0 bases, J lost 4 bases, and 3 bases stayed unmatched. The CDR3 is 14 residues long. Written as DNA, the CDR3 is TGTGCCTGGAGTGTTGGGACAGGGGAATACGAGCAGTACTTC. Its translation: CAWSVGTGEYEQYF.

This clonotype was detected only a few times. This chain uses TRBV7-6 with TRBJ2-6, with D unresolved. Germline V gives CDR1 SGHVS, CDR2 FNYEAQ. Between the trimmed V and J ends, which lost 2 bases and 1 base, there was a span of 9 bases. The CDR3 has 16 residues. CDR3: CASSLFVASGANVLTF. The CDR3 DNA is TGTGCCAGCAGCTTATTTGTGGCGTCTGGGGCCAACGTCCTGACTTTC. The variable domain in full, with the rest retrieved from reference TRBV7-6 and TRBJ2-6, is GAGVSQSPRYKVTKRGQDVALRCDPISGHVSLYWYRQALGQGPEFLTYFNYEAQQDKSGLPNDRFSAERPEGSISTLTIQRTEQRDSAMYRCASSLFVASGANVLTFGAGSRLTVL.

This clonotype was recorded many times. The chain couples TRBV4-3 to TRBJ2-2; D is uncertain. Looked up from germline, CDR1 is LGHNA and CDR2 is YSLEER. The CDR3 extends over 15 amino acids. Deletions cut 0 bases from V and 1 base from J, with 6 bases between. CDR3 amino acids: CASSQDLWNTGELFF. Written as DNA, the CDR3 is TGCGCCAGCAGCCAAGATCTTTGGAACACCGGGGAGCTGTTTTTT.

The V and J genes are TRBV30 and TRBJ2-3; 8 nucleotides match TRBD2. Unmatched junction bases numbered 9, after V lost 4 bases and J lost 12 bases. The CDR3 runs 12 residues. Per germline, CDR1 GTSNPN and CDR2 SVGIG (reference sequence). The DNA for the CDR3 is TGTGCCTGGACAGGACTAGCCGAGCGACAGTATTTT. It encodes CAWTGLAERQYF. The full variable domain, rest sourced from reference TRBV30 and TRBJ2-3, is SQTIHQWPATLVQPVGSPLSLECTVEGTSNPNLYWYRQAAGRGLQLLFYSVGIGQISSEVPQNLSASRPQDRQFILSSKKLLLSDSGFYLCAWTGLAERQYFGPGTRLTVL.

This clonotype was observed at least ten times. CDR3 sequence reads: CASSRGLHSYEQYF. The CDR3 region has the DNA TGTGCCAGCAGCCGGGGACTGCACTCCTACGAGCAGTACTTC. The chain carries TRBV12-3 or TRBV12-4 and TRBJ2-7; tentative D call: TRBD2 (6 bases). Trimming took off 6 bases at V and 0 bases at J, with 12 bases between the two ends. The CDR3 sequence is 14 residues long.